This paragraph reports one T cell receptor beta chain. This sample stems from a study of T cell repertoires in cytomegalovirus infection. The trim removed 8 bases at V and 4 bases at J, leaving 8 bases unmatched. The CDR3 has 14 amino acids. Germline V lookup: CDR1 SGHTA, CDR2 FQGNSA. MiXCR was run by TCRdb on the reads, yielding one entry per CDR3 protein. The sample consists of 150,000 or so distinct CDR3 sequences, roughly 6% of them appearing once. This TCR was recovered from a human donor in good health (CMV status not recorded). Some clones in this sample may be carry-over from other donors' samples. The sequenced sample consisted of PBMCs. V is TRBV7-2 and J is TRBJ1-1; 9 bases fit TRBD1. As DNA, the CDR3 is TGTGCCAGCTGCTCCCGACAGGGGGGCACTGAAGCTTTCTTT. Its protein product is CASCSRQGGTEAFF.